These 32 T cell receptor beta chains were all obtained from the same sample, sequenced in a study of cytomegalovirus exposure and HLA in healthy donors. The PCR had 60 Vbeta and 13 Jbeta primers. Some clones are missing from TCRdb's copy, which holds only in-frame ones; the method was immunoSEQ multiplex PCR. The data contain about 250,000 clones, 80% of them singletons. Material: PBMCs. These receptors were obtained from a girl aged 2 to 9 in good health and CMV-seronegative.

CDR3 nucleotide sequence: TGCAGCGTTGATCGGGGTTTCTACAATGAGCAGTTCTTC. This gives the protein CSVDRGFYNEQFF. The gene calls are TRBV29-1 and TRBJ2-1; a possible D gene is TRBD2 (5 bases). CDR1 SQVTM and CDR2 ANQGSEA come from the germline V gene. CDR3 length equals 13 residues. V lost 3 bases, J lost 3 bases, and 9 bases lay in between.

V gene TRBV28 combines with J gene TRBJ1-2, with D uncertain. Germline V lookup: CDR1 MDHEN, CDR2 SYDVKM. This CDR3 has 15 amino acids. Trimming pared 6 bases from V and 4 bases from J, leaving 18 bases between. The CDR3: CASSLEVYYRYGYTF. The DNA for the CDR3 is TGTGCCAGCAGCTTAGAGGTTTATTATCGCTATGGCTACACCTTC.

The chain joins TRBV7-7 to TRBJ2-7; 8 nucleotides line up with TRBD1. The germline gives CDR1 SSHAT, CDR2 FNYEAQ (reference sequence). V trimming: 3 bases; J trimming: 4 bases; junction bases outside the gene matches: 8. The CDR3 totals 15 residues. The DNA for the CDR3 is TGTGCCAGCAGCTTGCCGGACAGGGCACGTTACGAGCAGTACTTC. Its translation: CASSLPDRARYEQYF.

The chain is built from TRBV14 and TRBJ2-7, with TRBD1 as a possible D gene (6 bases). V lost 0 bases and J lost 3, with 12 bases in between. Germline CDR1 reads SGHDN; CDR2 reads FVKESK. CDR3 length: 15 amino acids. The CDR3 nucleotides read TGTGCCAGCAGCCAAGAATACAGGGCGGGCTACGAGCAGTACTTC. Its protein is CASSQEYRAGYEQYF. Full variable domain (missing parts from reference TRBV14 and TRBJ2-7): EAGVTQFPSHSVIEKGQTVTLRCDPISGHDNLYWYRRVMGKEIKFLLHFVKESKQDESGMPNNRFLAERTGGTYSTLKVQPAELEDSGVYFCASSQEYRAGYEQYFGPGTRLTVT.

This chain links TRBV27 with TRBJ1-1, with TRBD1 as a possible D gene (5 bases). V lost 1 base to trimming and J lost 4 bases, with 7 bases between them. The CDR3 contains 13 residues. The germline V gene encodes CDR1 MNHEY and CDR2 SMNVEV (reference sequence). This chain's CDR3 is CASSLYQGTEAFF. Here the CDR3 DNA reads TGTGCCAGCAGTTTATACCAGGGCACTGAAGCTTTCTTT.

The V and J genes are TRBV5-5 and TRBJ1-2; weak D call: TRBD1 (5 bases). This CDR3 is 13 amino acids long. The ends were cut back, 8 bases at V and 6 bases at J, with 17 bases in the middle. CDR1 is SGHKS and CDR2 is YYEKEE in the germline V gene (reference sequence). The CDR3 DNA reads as TGTGCCAGTTTTTCCGACAGAATAAATGGCTACACCTTC. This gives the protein CASFSDRINGYTF.

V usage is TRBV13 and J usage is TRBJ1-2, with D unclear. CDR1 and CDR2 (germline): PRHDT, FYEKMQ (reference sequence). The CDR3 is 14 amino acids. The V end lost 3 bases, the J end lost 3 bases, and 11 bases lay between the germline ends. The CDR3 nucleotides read TGTGCCAGCAGCTTTGGTATGGGCTACTATGGCTACACCTTC. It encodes CASSFGMGYYGYTF.

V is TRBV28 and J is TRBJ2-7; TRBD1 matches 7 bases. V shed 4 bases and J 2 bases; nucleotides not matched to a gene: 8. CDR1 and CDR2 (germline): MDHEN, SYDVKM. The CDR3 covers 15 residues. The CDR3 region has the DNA TGTGCCAGCAGTTCCCGGGACAGCGTACCCTACGAGCAGTACTTC. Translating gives CASSSRDSVPYEQYF.

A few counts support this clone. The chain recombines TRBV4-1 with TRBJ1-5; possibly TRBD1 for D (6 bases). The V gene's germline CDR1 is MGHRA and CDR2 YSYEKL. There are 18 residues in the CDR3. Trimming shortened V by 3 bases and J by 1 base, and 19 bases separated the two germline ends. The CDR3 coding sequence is TGCGCCAGCAGCCATTCTCCCAGGGGAAACTGGAGCAATCAGCCCCAGCATTTT. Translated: CASSHSPRGNWSNQPQHF.

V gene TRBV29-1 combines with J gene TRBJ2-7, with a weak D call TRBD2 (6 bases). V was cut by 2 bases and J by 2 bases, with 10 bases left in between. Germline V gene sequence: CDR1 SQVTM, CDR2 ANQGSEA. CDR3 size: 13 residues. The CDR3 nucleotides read TGCAGCGTTGAACTGGGGGGACCCTACGAGCAGTACTTC. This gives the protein CSVELGGPYEQYF.

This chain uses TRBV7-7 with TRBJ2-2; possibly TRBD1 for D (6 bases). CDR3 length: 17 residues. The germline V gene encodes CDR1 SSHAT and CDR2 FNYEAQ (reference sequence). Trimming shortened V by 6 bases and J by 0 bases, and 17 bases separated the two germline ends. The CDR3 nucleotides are TGTGCCAGCAGTCCCGCAGGGGCTCTCGCGAACACCGGGGAGCTGTTTTTT. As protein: CASSPAGALANTGELFF.

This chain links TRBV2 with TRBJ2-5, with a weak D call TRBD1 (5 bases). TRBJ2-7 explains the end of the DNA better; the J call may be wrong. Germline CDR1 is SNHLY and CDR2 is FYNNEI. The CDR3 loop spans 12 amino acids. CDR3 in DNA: TGTGCCAGCAGTTTTCCAGGGAACGAGCAGTACTTC. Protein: CASSFPGNEQYF.

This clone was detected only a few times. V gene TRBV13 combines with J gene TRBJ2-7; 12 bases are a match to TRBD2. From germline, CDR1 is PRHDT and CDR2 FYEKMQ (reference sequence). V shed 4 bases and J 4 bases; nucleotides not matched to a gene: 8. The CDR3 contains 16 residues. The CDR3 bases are TGTGCCAGCAGCTCACACGGACTAGCGGGGCGGTACGAGCAGTACTTC. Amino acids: CASSSHGLAGRYEQYF.

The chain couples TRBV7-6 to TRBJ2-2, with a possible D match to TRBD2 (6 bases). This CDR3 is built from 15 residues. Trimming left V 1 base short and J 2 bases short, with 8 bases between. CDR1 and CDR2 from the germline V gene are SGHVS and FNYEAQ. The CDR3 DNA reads TGTGCCAGCAGCTTAGAGGGGACTAACACCGGGGAGCTGTTTTTT. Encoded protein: CASSLEGTNTGELFF.

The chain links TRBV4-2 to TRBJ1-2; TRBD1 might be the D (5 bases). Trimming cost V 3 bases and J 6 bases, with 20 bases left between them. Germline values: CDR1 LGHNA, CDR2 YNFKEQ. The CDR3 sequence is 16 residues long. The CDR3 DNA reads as TGTGCCAGCAGCCAGGATCTCGGGGGTTGGGGAGATGGCTACACCTTC. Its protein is CASSQDLGGWGDGYTF.

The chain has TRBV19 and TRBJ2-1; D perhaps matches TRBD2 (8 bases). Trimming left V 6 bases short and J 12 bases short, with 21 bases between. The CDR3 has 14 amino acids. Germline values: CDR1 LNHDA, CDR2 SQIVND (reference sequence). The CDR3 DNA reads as TGTGCCAGTAGACGACAGGGACGGGGGGGAATGCAGTTCTTC. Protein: CASRRQGRGGMQFF.

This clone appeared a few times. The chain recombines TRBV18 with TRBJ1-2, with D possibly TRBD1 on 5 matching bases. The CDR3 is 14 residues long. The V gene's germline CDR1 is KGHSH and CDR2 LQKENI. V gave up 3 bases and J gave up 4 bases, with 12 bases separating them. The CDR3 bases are TGTGCCAGCTCACCCCCGACAGAAACCTATGGCTACACCTTC. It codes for CASSPPTETYGYTF.

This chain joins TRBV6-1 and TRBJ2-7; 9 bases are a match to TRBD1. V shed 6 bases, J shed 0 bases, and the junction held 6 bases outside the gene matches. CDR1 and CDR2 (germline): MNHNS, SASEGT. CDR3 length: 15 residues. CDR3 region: CASRWTGAFSYEQYF. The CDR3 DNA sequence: TGTGCCAGCAGGTGGACAGGGGCCTTCTCCTACGAGCAGTACTTC.

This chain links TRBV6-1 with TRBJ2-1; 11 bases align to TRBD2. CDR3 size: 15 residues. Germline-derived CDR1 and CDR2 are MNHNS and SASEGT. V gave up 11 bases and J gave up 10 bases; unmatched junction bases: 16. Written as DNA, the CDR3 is TGTGCCGGATCTGCGGTAGCGGGAGGGGTTCGGGAGCAGTTCTTC. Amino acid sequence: CAGSAVAGGVREQFF.

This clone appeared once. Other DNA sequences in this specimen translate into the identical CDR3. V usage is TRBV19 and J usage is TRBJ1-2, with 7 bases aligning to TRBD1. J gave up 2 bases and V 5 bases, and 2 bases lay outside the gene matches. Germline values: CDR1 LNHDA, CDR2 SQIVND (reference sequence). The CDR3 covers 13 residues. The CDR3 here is CASSRQGNYGYTF. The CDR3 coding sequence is TGTGCCAGTAGTCGACAGGGCAACTATGGCTACACCTTC.

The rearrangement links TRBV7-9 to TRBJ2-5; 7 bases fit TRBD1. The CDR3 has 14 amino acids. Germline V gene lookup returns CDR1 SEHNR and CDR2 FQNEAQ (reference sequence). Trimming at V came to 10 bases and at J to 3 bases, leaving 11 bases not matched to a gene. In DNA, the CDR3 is TGTGCCATCCGGCGCCGGGACAGAGAAGAGACCCAGTACTTC. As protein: CAIRRRDREETQYF.

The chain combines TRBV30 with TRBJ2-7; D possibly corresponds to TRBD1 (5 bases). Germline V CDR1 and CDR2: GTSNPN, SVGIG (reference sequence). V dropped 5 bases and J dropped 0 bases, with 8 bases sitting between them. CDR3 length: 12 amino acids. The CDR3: CAWARDSYEQYF. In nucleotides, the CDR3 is TGTGCCTGGGCCAGGGACTCCTACGAGCAGTACTTC.

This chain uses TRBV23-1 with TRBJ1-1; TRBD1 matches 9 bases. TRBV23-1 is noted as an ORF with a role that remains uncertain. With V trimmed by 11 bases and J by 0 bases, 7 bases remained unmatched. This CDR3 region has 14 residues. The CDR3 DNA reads TGCGCCTCCCCGGGACAGGGTTTGAACACTGAAGCTTTCTTT. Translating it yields CASPGQGLNTEAFF.

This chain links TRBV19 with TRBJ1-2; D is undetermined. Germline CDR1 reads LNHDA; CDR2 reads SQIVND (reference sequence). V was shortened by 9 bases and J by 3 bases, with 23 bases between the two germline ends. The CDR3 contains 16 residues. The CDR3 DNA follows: TGTGCCAGCTACCCGCACCGGGGAGGGAAGTACTATGGCTACACCTTC. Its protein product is CASYPHRGGKYYGYTF.

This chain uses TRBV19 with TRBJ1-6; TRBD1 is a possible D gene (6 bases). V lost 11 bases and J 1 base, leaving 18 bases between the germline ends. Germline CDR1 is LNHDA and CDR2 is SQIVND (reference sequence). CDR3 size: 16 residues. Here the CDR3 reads CAQFRGGESYNSPLHF. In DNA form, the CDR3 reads TGTGCCCAATTCCGGGGGGGCGAATCCTATAATTCACCCCTCCACTTT.

CDR3 DNA: TGTGCCAGCGGATTACTAGAGAGCACAGATACGCAGTATTTT. It specifies CASGLLESTDTQYF. V is TRBV9 and J is TRBJ2-3, with TRBD2 as a possible D gene (5 bases). The CDR3 is 14 residues long. CDR1 SGDLS and CDR2 YYNGEE come from the germline V gene. Trimming cost V 7 bases and J 0 bases, with 12 bases left between them.

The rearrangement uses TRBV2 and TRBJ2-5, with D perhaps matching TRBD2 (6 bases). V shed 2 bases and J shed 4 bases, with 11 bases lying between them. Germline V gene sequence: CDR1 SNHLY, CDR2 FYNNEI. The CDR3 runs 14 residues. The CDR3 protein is CASSERLDSETQYF. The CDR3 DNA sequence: TGTGCCAGCAGTGAAAGACTAGACTCAGAGACCCAGTACTTC.

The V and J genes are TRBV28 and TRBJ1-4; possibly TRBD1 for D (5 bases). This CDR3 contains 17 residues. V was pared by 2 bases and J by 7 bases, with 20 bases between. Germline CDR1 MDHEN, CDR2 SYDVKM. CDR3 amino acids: CASSLLLPAGRPEKLFF. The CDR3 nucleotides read TGTGCCAGCAGTTTACTGCTTCCGGCAGGGCGCCCTGAAAAACTGTTTTTT.

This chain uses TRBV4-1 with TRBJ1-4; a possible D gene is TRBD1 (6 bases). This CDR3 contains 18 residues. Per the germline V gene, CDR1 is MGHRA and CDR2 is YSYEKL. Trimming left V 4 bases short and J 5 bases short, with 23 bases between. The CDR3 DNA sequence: TGCGCCAGCAGCCCAATTCGACAGGTCACTGGCGTAAATGAAAAACTGTTTTTT. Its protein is CASSPIRQVTGVNEKLFF.

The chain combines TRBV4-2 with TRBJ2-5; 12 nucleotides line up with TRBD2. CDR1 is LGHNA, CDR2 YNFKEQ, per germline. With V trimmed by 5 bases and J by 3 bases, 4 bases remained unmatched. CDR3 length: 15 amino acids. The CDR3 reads CASSNLAGGKETQYF. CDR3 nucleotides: TGTGCCAGCAGCAACCTAGCGGGGGGGAAAGAGACCCAGTACTTC.

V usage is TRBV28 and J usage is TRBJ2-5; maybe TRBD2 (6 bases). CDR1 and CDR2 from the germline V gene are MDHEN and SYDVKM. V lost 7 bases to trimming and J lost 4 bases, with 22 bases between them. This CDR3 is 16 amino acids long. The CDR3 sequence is CASNRAGTGFRETQYF. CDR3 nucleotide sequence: TGTGCCAGCAACCGTGCCGGGACTGGGTTCCGAGAGACCCAGTACTTC.

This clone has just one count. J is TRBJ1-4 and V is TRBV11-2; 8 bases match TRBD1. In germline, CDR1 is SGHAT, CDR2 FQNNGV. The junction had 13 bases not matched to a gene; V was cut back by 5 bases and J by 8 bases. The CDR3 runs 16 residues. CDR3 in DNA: TGTGCCAGCAGCCCTTCCCCGGACAGGGCGGGCGAAAAACTGTTTTTT. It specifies CASSPSPDRAGEKLFF.